The source of this T cell receptor (beta chain) is a study of blood T cells in healthy people across ages. PCR was performed a second time for roughly 6 to 12 cycles using a sample-barcoded 5' primer and a J-beta primer mix. Each CDR3 protein is one row after TCRdb ran MiXCR on the 5' RACE reads. The data contain roughly 730,000 distinct CDR3 sequences, approximately 53% of them singletons. Per germline, CDR1 SQVTM and CDR2 ANQGSEA. Trimming took 5 bases from V and 4 from J; bases not matched to a gene: 2. This CDR3 contains 11 residues. The clonotype comes from a middle-aged man in good health. The chain has TRBV29-1 and TRBJ2-7; 7 bases are shared with TRBD1. The sequencing sample was made of blood. CDR3 DNA sequence: TGCAGCGTTTTACAGGGGTACGAGCAGTACTTC. Translation gives CSVLQGYEQYF.